The 10 T cell receptor delta chains below all came from one sample that was sequenced in a study of Vδ1+ human thymocytes. Their recognized antigens are unknown. Study outcomes and limitations: Thymic TRG and TRD repertoires appeared highly polyclonal, with Gaussian CDR3 length distributions.

The template was reverse-transcribed extracted RNA. Pooled V-gene forward primers with one constant-region reverse primer generated the CDR3 amplicons by multiplex PCR. TCRdb reapplied CATT to the multiplex PCR reads. The sample contains around 26,000 delta-chain clones, about 31% of which appear only once. The sequenced material came from Vdelta1+ gamma-delta thymocytes from the thymus. The subset was: FACS-sorted CD3+ TCRalphabeta- TCRVdelta1+ TCRVdelta2- thymocytes. All receptors come from a boy less than two years old who had congenital heart surgery.

This clone was found a few times. The chain couples TRDV1 to TRDJ1; 8 bases agree with TRDD3. The germline V gene encodes CDR1 TSWWSYY and CDR2 QGS. The CDR3 runs to 15 residues. With V trimmed by 4 bases and J by 0 bases, 4 bases remained unmatched. CDR3 sequence (DNA): TGTGCTCTTGGGGCCCTGGGGGAGTACACCGATAAACTCATCTTT. This translates into CALGALGEYTDKLIF.

A few counts support this clone. The chain couples TRDV1 to TRDJ1; a weak D match, TRDD3 (5 bases). V lost 6 bases, J lost 0 bases, and 20 bases lay in between. The CDR3 has 17 residues. The germline V gene has CDR1 TSWWSYY and CDR2 QGS. The CDR3 coding sequence is TGTGCTCTTGGCGGACTATCCGTACTGGAGTACACCGATAAACTCATCTTT. Amino acids: CALGGLSVLEYTDKLIF.

This clone was seen more than once but under ten times. The sample contains more than one DNA sequence encoding this CDR3. This rearrangement joins TRDV1 to TRDJ1; D ambiguous. The V end was cut by 2 bases, the J end by 0 bases, with 22 bases between. The CDR3 is made up of 19 amino acids. CDR1 is TSWWSYY, CDR2 QGS, per germline. For the CDR3, the DNA is TGTGCTCTTGGGGAAGAGGCTGGTGGCCACGTGGAGTACACCGATAAACTCATCTTT. Its translation: CALGEEAGGHVEYTDKLIF.

The genes are TRDV1 and TRDJ1; 8 positions agree with TRDD3. Trimming removed 5 bases from V and 7 bases from J; junction bases left unmatched: 18. CDR1 TSWWSYY and CDR2 QGS come from the germline V gene. There are 17 residues in the CDR3. The CDR3 DNA follows: TGTGCTCTTGGGTTTCCGGGGCCCTGGGGGACAGAAGGTAAACTCATCTTT. Encoded protein: CALGFPGPWGTEGKLIF.

The table lists this clone with many counts. The chain joins TRDV1 to TRDJ1; D remains unclear. The V end was cut by 2 bases, the J end by 0 bases, with 10 bases between. The CDR3 runs to 15 residues. CDR1 is TSWWSYY and CDR2 is QGS in the germline V gene. CDR3 sequence reads: CALGEKVPYTDKLIF. Written as DNA, the CDR3 is TGTGCTCTTGGGGAAAAGGTTCCATACACCGATAAACTCATCTTT.

This clone was found a few times. This specimen includes other DNA sequences encoding the same CDR3. The rearrangement uses TRDV1 and TRDJ1; TRDD3 is a possible D gene (5 bases). V was pared by 4 bases and J by 0 bases, with 21 bases between. The CDR3 has 18 residues. The germline V gene encodes CDR1 TSWWSYY and CDR2 QGS. CDR3 bases: TGTGCTCTTGGGGGGGGACTTCGACGGGACGTTTACACCGATAAACTCATCTTT. Translation gives CALGGGLRRDVYTDKLIF.

In the case of this clone: Other DNA sequences from this sample encode an identical CDR3 as well. The chain has TRDV1 and TRDJ1; D possibly corresponds to TRDD3 (5 bases). This CDR3 contains 16 residues. Germline V lookup: CDR1 TSWWSYY, CDR2 QGS. With 7 bases removed from V and 0 bases from J, the gap between germline ends came to 18 bases. The CDR3 reads CALEGGSVVNTDKLIF. CDR3 nucleotides: TGTGCTCTTGAGGGGGGCTCTGTAGTAAACACCGATAAACTCATCTTT.

For this clone: Other DNA sequences within the sample encode an identical CDR3. The chain is built from TRDV2 and TRDJ1; 9 positions agree with TRDD3. The V segment lost 9 bases and the J segment 0 bases; nucleotides outside the gene matches: 10. Germline assignment: CDR1 GEAIGNYY and CDR2 EKD. The CDR3 extends over 15 amino acids. The CDR3 bases are TGTGCCACCGCTACTGGGGGAACGTACACCGATAAACTCATCTTT. Translated, it gives CATATGGTYTDKLIF.

Remarks on this clone: This may come from a read error, since a much larger clone is one base off. The V call is TRDV1, the J call TRDJ1; D assignment may be TRDD2 or TRDD3 (6 bases each). Germline-derived CDR1 and CDR2 are TSWWSYY and QGS. Trimming removed 6 bases from V and 5 bases from J, with 22 bases in between. CDR3 length: 16 residues. The CDR3 loop reads CALGSSLGVTRDKLIF. The CDR3 nucleotides are TGTGCTCTTGGATCTTCCTTGGGGGTTACCAGAGATAAACTCATCTTT.

The V gene is TRDV1, the J gene TRDJ1; 7 bases line up with TRDD3. The CDR3 consists of 18 residues. CDR1 TSWWSYY and CDR2 QGS come from the germline V gene. Trimming at V came to 6 bases and at J to 1 base, leaving 17 bases not matched to a gene. In DNA, the CDR3 is TGTGCTCTTGGTGTCCCTCCGTTTTCTGGGGGGGTCACCGATAAACTCATCTTT. Encoded protein: CALGVPPFSGGVTDKLIF.